This TCR beta chain derives from a study of OX40 agonist ivuxolimab in advanced cancers. Describing the broader study: The costimulatory receptor OX40 (CD134) was targeted by ivuxolimab, a fully human IgG2 agonistic monoclonal antibody. Intravenous ivuxolimab was administered to patients every 2 weeks at six dose levels: 0.01, 0.1, 0.3, 1.5, 3 and 10 mg/kg. Of the approximately 50 dose-escalation patients, hepatocellular carcinoma was present in approximately 20, melanoma in around 15, renal cell carcinoma in 9 and head and neck cancer in 9. In the dose-escalation cohort, 70% to 90% of patients were male, and the mean age was around 65 years with a range of 23 to 79. Prior anti-PD-1, anti-PD-L1 or anti-CTLA-4 therapy was permitted, and approximately 40% of dose-escalation patients had received checkpoint inhibitors. Partial responses occurred in three dose-escalation patients: two with cutaneous melanoma and one with hepatocellular carcinoma. The purpose of peripheral TCRbeta sequencing was to test whether ivuxolimab changed TCR sequence diversity and led to clonal T-cell expansion. The paper covers the monotherapy dose-escalation part of the phase I ivuxolimab trial, which included N ≈ 57 patients.

To note about this clone: No antigen is known for it. Base qualities are not recorded, but no much larger clone differs from it by a single base.

Broad study findings and their caveats: At doses of 0.1 to 3.0 mg/kg, clonal expansion of both CD4+ and CD8+ blood T cells was observed from baseline to week 6. Low levels of normalized T-cell clonal expansion were also seen in some nonresponding patients. Which antigens the clonally expanded peripheral T cells were specific for was not determined. In the 0.1-3.0 mg/kg groups, partial responders had among the lowest normalized peripheral clonal expansion, particularly in CD8+ T cells. After ivuxolimab, expanded clones were on average more numerous among CD8+ T cells than among CD4+ T cells.

The trial excluded patients who had a history of autoimmune disease or were on systemic immunosuppression. Peripheral blood for TCR sequencing was collected from all dose cohorts at baseline, on cycle 4 day 1, and on cycle 7 day 1. Samples were obtained from an open-label, multicenter, first-in-human phase I dose-escalation trial of ivuxolimab. Adults with locally advanced or metastatic melanoma, renal cell carcinoma, hepatocellular carcinoma or head and neck squamous cell carcinoma were enrolled in the trial. Before TCR sequencing, CD4+ T cells and CD8+ T cells were sorted from peripheral blood as separate populations. Genomic DNA was isolated from the sorted cells so that the TCRbeta CDR3 region could be sequenced. TCRbeta CDR3 regions were sequenced using the immunoSEQ Assay. TCRdb re-hosts the immuneACCESS table, in-frame sequences only. Its copies lack some clones; in the studies checked, an unresolved V gene accounts for under half of them, and the cause for the rest is not known. The sample table lists 20,000 to 25,000 clones, about 79% of them with a count of one. Roughly a quarter of the sample belongs to the ten largest clones.

The specimen was CD4+ or CD8+ T cells sorted from blood, collected in a trial of the OX40 agonist ivuxolimab. The source is an adult with an advanced solid tumor such as melanoma, head and neck, liver or kidney cancer.

The CDR3: CASSSLAGDTETQYF. The nucleotide sequence reads TGTGCCAGCAGTTCTTTAGCGGGAGACACGGAGACCCAGTACTTC. The V gene is TRBV6-5 and the J gene is TRBJ2-5, with 9 bases aligning to TRBD2. Trimming takes 4 bases off V and 5 bases off J; junction bases not matched to a gene: 8. CDR1 and CDR2 are read off the germline V gene as MNHEY and SVGAGI. The CDR3, cysteine through phenylalanine, is 15 amino acids long. Only CDR3 DNA is held: 45 bases, read in frame from base 1.